This is a list of T cell receptor beta chains from one sample in a study of radiation and T cells in renal cell carcinoma. The assay was immunoSEQ multiplex PCR, and TCRdb's table has in-frame clones only and misses some. The table lists around 29,000 clones, 81% of them singletons. The sample here was blood, taken from a patient whose treatment included radiotherapy and nephrectomy. Source of these receptors: a man in his 60s with renal cell carcinoma. The CDR3 runs from the conserved cysteine through the conserved F or W. The D gene is left open where the match is weak.

cdr3_length: 16
v_call: TRBV4-1
j_call: TRBJ2-1
d_call: TRBD1
cdr3_aa: CASSPSPGQGSDEQFF

cdr3_length: 14
v_call: TRBV5-6
j_call: TRBJ1-2
d_call: .
cdr3_aa: CASSSLQVNYGYTF

cdr3_length: 15
v_call: TRBV28
j_call: TRBJ1-5
d_call: .
cdr3_aa: CASESGKYSNQPQHF

cdr3_length: 14
v_call: TRBV7-2
j_call: TRBJ2-7
d_call: TRBD1
cdr3_aa: CASSLRQGPYEQYF

cdr3_length: 17
v_call: TRBV5-1
j_call: TRBJ2-2
d_call: .
cdr3_aa: CASSLAIGGQNTGELFF

cdr3_length: 12
v_call: TRBV7-9
j_call: TRBJ1-2
d_call: .
cdr3_aa: CASSFREDGYTF

cdr3_length: 14
v_call: TRBV9
j_call: TRBJ1-2
d_call: .
cdr3_aa: CASTGSLANYGYTF

cdr3_length: 14
v_call: TRBV7-2
j_call: TRBJ2-7
d_call: .
cdr3_aa: CASSPSRDTYEQYF

cdr3_length: 14
v_call: TRBV6-5
j_call: TRBJ1-1
d_call: .
cdr3_aa: CASSYGGMNTEAFF

cdr3_length: 15
v_call: TRBV25-1
j_call: TRBJ2-5
d_call: .
cdr3_aa: CASSEYQTSMETQYF

cdr3_length: 13
v_call: TRBV7-6
j_call: TRBJ2-5
d_call: .
cdr3_aa: CASSLGDGETQYF

cdr3_length: 16
v_call: TRBV6-1
j_call: TRBJ2-7
d_call: TRBD2
cdr3_aa: CASSEYGTSNSYEQYF

cdr3_length: 17
v_call: TRBV1
j_call: TRBJ1-5
d_call: .
cdr3_aa: CTSSRTDRVYPNQPQHF

cdr3_length: 14
v_call: TRBV5-8
j_call: TRBJ2-7
d_call: TRBD1
cdr3_aa: CASRNRDRVREQYF

cdr3_length: 16
v_call: TRBV10-3
j_call: TRBJ2-1
d_call: TRBD1
cdr3_aa: CAISESSRGQGYEQFF

cdr3_length: 14
v_call: TRBV6-1
j_call: TRBJ1-1
d_call: .
cdr3_aa: CASSRQQGGTEAFF

cdr3_length: 15
v_call: TRBV5-1
j_call: TRBJ2-1
d_call: TRBD2
cdr3_aa: CASGSLAGVRNEQFF

cdr3_length: 14
v_call: TRBV5-1
j_call: TRBJ2-7
d_call: .
cdr3_aa: CASSSRTDTYEQYF

cdr3_length: 14
v_call: TRBV7-9
j_call: TRBJ2-1
d_call: .
cdr3_aa: CASSLAGINNEQFF

cdr3_length: 15
v_call: TRBV10-3
j_call: TRBJ2-3
d_call: TRBD1
cdr3_aa: CAIKSTGASTDTQYF

cdr3_length: 15
v_call: TRBV5-4
j_call: TRBJ2-1
d_call: TRBD1
cdr3_aa: CASSGRQGLGNEQFF

cdr3_length: 16
v_call: TRBV4-3
j_call: TRBJ1-4
d_call: TRBD1
cdr3_aa: CASSQEGDRGNEKLFF

cdr3_length: 15
v_call: TRBV7-6
j_call: TRBJ1-6
d_call: .
cdr3_aa: CASSPSGSYNSPLHF

cdr3_length: 16
v_call: TRBV7-8
j_call: TRBJ1-4
d_call: .
cdr3_aa: CASSLVFGATNEKLFF

cdr3_length: 13
v_call: TRBV7-7
j_call: TRBJ2-7
d_call: .
cdr3_aa: CASSLARSDEQYF

cdr3_length: 21
v_call: TRBV18
j_call: TRBJ2-7
d_call: TRBD1
cdr3_aa: CASSRVIYRGQTSATYYEQYF

cdr3_length: 15
v_call: TRBV18
j_call: TRBJ2-2
d_call: .
cdr3_aa: CASSPLQGRTGELFF

cdr3_length: 14
v_call: TRBV5-1
j_call: TRBJ1-6
d_call: TRBD1
cdr3_aa: CASSNGTAYSPLHF